The sequence of this TCR beta chain was determined in a study of identical twins. TCRdb re-derived calls from the 5' RACE reads in MiXCR, one entry per CDR3 protein. Of roughly 540,000 distinct CDR3 sequences in the sample, about 20% are singletons; the top ten hold around 0.9%. Germline loops: CDR1 ENHRY, CDR2 SYGVKD. This CDR3 is built from 13 residues. Trimming pared 3 bases from V and 2 bases from J, leaving 8 bases between. The same sample was also used in a study of T cells expressing NK-cell markers. From that report: Leadership of the CD3+CD56-NKG2C+ fraction also belonged to these clonotypes in four donors.

Material for sequencing was CD4+ T cells sorted from blood. This clonotype was obtained from a woman between 18 and 29 years old in good health. V and J are TRBV10-3 and TRBJ2-7; TRBD1 might be the D (6 bases). The chain's CDR3 is CAISDQGPYEQYF. Written as DNA, the CDR3 is TGTGCCATCAGTGATCAGGGGCCCTACGAGCAGTACTTC.